One and the same sample provided the 18 T cell receptor beta chains below, sequenced in a study of T cell repertoires in ileal Crohn's disease. Indicated time point: neoterminal ileum biopsy at postoperative endoscopy, about 6 months after surgery. Sequencing was performed with immunoSEQ multiplex PCR; in TCRdb, only in-frame clones are kept and a portion is missing. The table lists around 1,500 clones, about nine tenths of them singletons. Sequenced material: ileal tissue. The source is an adult with Crohn's disease.

V and J are TRBV27 and TRBJ1-1; 10 bases align to TRBD1. V dropped 10 bases and J dropped 5; count of bases not matched to a gene: 13. The CDR3 has 15 residues. The V gene's germline CDR1 is MNHEY and CDR2 SMNVEV (reference sequence). The CDR3 nucleotides are TGTGCCACAGGGACAGGGGCCGGACTTTTAACTGAAGCTTTCTTT. Its translation is CATGTGAGLLTEAFF.

The chain combines TRBV11-2 with TRBJ2-1; D may be TRBD2 (6 bases). The germline V gene encodes CDR1 SGHAT and CDR2 FQNNGV. This CDR3 has 13 amino acids. V was trimmed by 4 bases and J by 7 bases, leaving 11 bases between them. CDR3 sequence: CASSSYSGNEQFF. As DNA, the CDR3 is TGTGCCAGCAGCTCCTATAGCGGTAATGAGCAGTTCTTC.

The chain employs TRBV30 and TRBJ1-2; D gene ambiguous. CDR1 GTSNPN and CDR2 SVGIG come from the germline V gene (reference sequence). The CDR3 spans 12 residues. V was trimmed by 5 bases and J by 8 bases, leaving 15 bases between them. CDR3 residues: CAWRSPGGGYTF. As DNA, the CDR3 is TGTGCCTGGCGGTCACCAGGAGGGGGCTACACCTTC.

The V gene is TRBV6-1, the J gene TRBJ2-7; TRBD2 matches 13 bases. The germline CDR1 and CDR2 sequences are MNHNS and SASEGT. V trimming: 4 bases; J trimming: 0 bases; junction bases outside the gene matches: 0. This CDR3 region has 15 residues. The CDR3 loop is CASSGTSGSSYEQYF. The CDR3 DNA sequence: TGTGCCAGCAGTGGGACTAGCGGGAGCTCCTACGAGCAGTACTTC.

The chain has TRBV5-5 and TRBJ2-1; the D is unclear. The ends were cut back, 4 bases at V and 0 bases at J, with 17 bases in the middle. Per the germline V gene, CDR1 is SGHKS and CDR2 is YYEKEE (reference sequence). This CDR3 comprises 17 residues. The DNA of the CDR3 is TGTGCCAGCAGCCTTACCCCCGTGGAGAGCTCCTACAATGAGCAGTTCTTC. It specifies CASSLTPVESSYNEQFF.

The CDR3 region is CASRLRDDTQYF. In DNA, the CDR3 is TGCGCCAGCCGCCTCCGTGATGATACGCAGTATTTT. This chain joins TRBV5-1 and TRBJ2-3; D not certain. CDR3 length: 12 residues. Between the trimmed V and J ends, which lost 7 bases and 6 bases, there was a span of 12 bases. Germline CDR1 reads SGHRS; CDR2 reads YFSETQ.

This chain connects TRBV28 to TRBJ2-5; the D is unclear. Germline CDR1 and CDR2: MDHEN and SYDVKM. The V and J ends lost 6 bases and 3 bases respectively, with 14 bases between them. The CDR3 is 14 residues long. CDR3 sequence (DNA): TGTGCCAGCAGAAAAGGGTCGGGTAAAGAGACCCAGTACTTC. It specifies CASRKGSGKETQYF.

J is TRBJ1-2 and V is TRBV19; TRBD1 aligns across 7 bases. The CDR3 runs to 13 residues. Germline trimming cut 7 bases from V and 2 bases from J; bases unmatched to any gene: 4. Germline loops: CDR1 LNHDA, CDR2 SQIVND (reference sequence). CDR3 sequence (DNA): TGTGCCAGTACCGTGACAGGGAACTATGGCTACACCTTC. Residues: CASTVTGNYGYTF.

The chain employs TRBV14 and TRBJ2-1, with D perhaps TRBD2 (5 bases). V lost 3 bases, J lost 7 bases, and 7 bases lay in between. The CDR3 has 12 residues. The germline V gene has CDR1 SGHDN and CDR2 FVKESK. The CDR3 sequence is CASSQWRNEQFF. CDR3 in DNA: TGTGCCAGCAGCCAGTGGAGGAATGAGCAGTTCTTC.

This clone came up a few times. V usage is TRBV28 and J usage is TRBJ1-4, with D possibly being TRBD1 (5 bases). The CDR3 runs 14 residues. Germline CDR1 and CDR2: MDHEN and SYDVKM. With 5 bases removed from V and 8 bases from J, the gap between germline ends came to 15 bases. CDR3 DNA: TGTGCCAGCAGTCCCTTTAAGGGGACGGAAAAACTGTTTTTT. Its translation: CASSPFKGTEKLFF.

The CDR3 protein is CASDQASRGELFF. CDR3 DNA: TGTGCCAGCGATCAGGCCTCGCGCGGGGAGCTGTTTTTT. The genes are TRBV2 and TRBJ2-2, with unresolved D. The V and J ends lost 8 bases and 7 bases respectively, with 14 bases between them. This CDR3 is built from 13 residues. CDR1 is SNHLY and CDR2 is FYNNEI in the germline V gene.

The chain uses TRBV15 and TRBJ2-1, with 7 bases aligning to TRBD2. The trim removed 4 bases at V and 8 bases at J, leaving 11 bases unmatched. CDR3 length: 15 residues. Germline CDR1 LNHNV, CDR2 YYDKDF (reference sequence). The CDR3 here is CATSTSGNRHDEQFF. DNA of the CDR3: TGTGCCACCAGCACCAGCGGGAACCGTCACGATGAGCAGTTCTTC.

The CDR3 nucleotides are TGTGCCAGCAGCAACATAGAGACTAGCGGGAGGGCCTATGAGCAGTTCTTC. Protein sequence: CASSNIETSGRAYEQFF. The rearrangement joins TRBV5-6 to TRBJ2-1; the match to TRBD2 covers 14 bases. Germline values: CDR1 SGHDT, CDR2 YYEEEE. After removal of 4 bases from V and 8 bases from J, the junction contained 11 bases not matched to a gene. CDR3 length: 17 amino acids.

V gene TRBV28 combines with J gene TRBJ1-5; possible D gene TRBD1, 6 bases. CDR1 and CDR2 (germline): MDHEN, SYDVKM. V was shortened by 8 bases and J by 2 bases, with 10 bases between the two germline ends. This CDR3 contains 13 residues. The CDR3 spells CASGTRGNQPQHF. The CDR3, as DNA: TGTGCCAGCGGGACAAGAGGCAATCAGCCCCAGCATTTT.

The V gene is TRBV5-1, the J gene TRBJ1-2; TRBD1 might be the D (5 bases). Germline CDR1 is SGHRS and CDR2 is YFSETQ. V lost 0 bases and J 4 bases, leaving 7 bases between the germline ends. The CDR3 has 13 residues. CDR3 sequence (DNA): TGCGCCAGCAGCTTGGGACAGACCTATGGCTACACCTTC. Its protein is CASSLGQTYGYTF.

The chain joins TRBV5-1 to TRBJ2-3; unclear D gene. V lost 0 bases to trimming and J lost 0 bases, with 5 bases between them. In germline, CDR1 is SGHRS, CDR2 YFSETQ. The length of the CDR3 is 14 residues. CDR3 bases: TGCGCCAGCAGCTTGGGGGCCAGCACAGATACGCAGTATTTT. Translating it yields CASSLGASTDTQYF.

V usage is TRBV14 and J usage is TRBJ1-3; D remains unclear. CDR1 and CDR2 from the germline V gene are SGHDN and FVKESK. V was trimmed by 1 base and J by 0 bases, leaving 4 bases between them. The CDR3 is made up of 14 amino acids. The CDR3 reads CASSQALSGNTIYF. The CDR3 DNA is TGTGCCAGCAGCCAAGCCCTCTCTGGAAACACCATATATTTT.

The chain uses TRBV5-4 and TRBJ2-7; 9 nucleotides align to TRBD1. This CDR3 region has 14 residues. Per germline, CDR1 SGHNT and CDR2 YYREEE (reference sequence). V lost 4 bases to trimming and J lost 3 bases; unmatched junction nucleotides: 5. This chain's CDR3 is CASSPAGQGYEQYF. Written as DNA, the CDR3 is TGTGCCAGCAGCCCCGCGGGACAGGGCTACGAGCAGTACTTC. Using reference TRBV5-4 and TRBJ2-7 for the parts outside the CDR3, the full variable domain is ETGVTQSPTHLIKTRGQQVTLRCSSQSGHNTVSWYQQALGQGPQFIFQYYREEENGRGNFPPRFSGLQFPNYSSELNVNALELDDSALYLCASSPAGQGYEQYFGPGTRLTVT.